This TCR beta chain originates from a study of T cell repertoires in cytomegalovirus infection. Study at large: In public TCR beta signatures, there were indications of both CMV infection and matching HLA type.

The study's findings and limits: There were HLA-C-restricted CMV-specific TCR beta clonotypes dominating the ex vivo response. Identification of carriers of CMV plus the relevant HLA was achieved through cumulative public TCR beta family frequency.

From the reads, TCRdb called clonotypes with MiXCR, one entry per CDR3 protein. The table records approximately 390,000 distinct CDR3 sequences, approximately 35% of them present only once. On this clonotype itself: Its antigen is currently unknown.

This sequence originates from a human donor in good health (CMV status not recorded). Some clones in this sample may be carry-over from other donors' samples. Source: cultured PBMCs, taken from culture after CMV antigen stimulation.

CDR3 residues: CASRQTSGSGSSYEQYF. The CDR3 DNA reads as TGTGCCAGCAGGCAGACTAGCGGGAGTGGTAGTTCCTACGAGCAGTACTTC. The rearrangement uses TRBV27 and TRBJ2-7, with 12 bases lining up with TRBD2. With 6 bases clipped from V and 1 base from J, the junction kept 10 bases outside the gene matches. The CDR3 extends over 17 amino acids. Germline V gene data show CDR1 as MNHEY and CDR2 as SMNVEV (reference sequence).